Listed here is a single T cell receptor (beta chain). Its target is unknown. In the library, unique molecular identifiers were attached to individual cDNA molecules. TCRdb used MiXCR to reprocess the RACE reads, holding one entry per CDR3 protein. Of around 99,000 distinct CDR3 sequences detected, around 12% appear once; the ten largest clones hold roughly 2.1%. Regarding time point: patch test 1, 2 weeks after DPC sensitization. Treatment of the sample: therapeutic diphenylcyclopropenone sensitization with weekly scalp DPC. Unfractionated whole blood was the source of the extracted total RNA. This sample stems from a study of human T cells and chemical hapten exposure. General study findings and limits: Expanded TCRs produced significantly more large CDR3 similarity clusters than controls did.

The receptor was isolated from a woman aged 40 to 49 with alopecia areata. Some clones in this sample may be carry-over from other donors' samples. The material was whole blood, obtained in connection with sensitization to the hapten diphenylcyclopropenone (DPC).

The CDR3 region has the DNA TGTGCCAGCAGCCGACAGGCTAACACTGAAGCTTTCTTT. Amino acid sequence: CASSRQANTEAFF. The V and J genes are TRBV7-3 and TRBJ1-1; D perhaps matches TRBD1 (6 bases). The germline V gene has CDR1 SGHTA and CDR2 FQGTGA. The V end was cut by 5 bases, the J end by 2 bases, with 9 bases between. This CDR3 is 13 amino acids long. The full variable domain, in which reference TRBV7-3 and TRBJ1-1 provide the parts outside the CDR3, is GAGVSQTPSNKVTEKGKYVELRCDPISGHTALYWYRQSLGQGPEFLIYFQGTGAADDSGLPNDRFFAVRPEGSVSTLKIQRTERGDSAVYLCASSRQANTEAFFGQGTRLTVV.